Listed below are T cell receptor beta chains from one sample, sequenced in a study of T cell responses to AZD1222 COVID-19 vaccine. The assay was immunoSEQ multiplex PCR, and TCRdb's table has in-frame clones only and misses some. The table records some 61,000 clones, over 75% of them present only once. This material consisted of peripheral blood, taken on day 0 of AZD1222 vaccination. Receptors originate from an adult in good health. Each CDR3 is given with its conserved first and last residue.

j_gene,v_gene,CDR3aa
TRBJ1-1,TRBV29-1,CSVRYTEAFF
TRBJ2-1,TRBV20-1,CSASRGTDHNEQFF
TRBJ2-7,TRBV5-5,CASSRGEGGIVSYEQYF
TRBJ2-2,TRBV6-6,CASRRVTKNTGELFF
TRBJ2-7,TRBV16,CASSRTSGQGSEQYF
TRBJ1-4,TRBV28,CASTAQNEKLFF
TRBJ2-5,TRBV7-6,CASSLEPPGRAGQETQYF
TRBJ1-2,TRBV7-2,CASSSNPNYGYTF
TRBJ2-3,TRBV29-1,CSVGEGDRAQYF
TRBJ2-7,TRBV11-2,CASSSAYEQYF
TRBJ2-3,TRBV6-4,CASSDSTSGDTTDTQYF
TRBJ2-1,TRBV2,CASSYGEGSNYNEQFF
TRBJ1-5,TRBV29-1,CSVRTHSNQPQHF
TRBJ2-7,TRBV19,CASSRGTSGRLTREIAYEQYF
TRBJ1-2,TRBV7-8,CASSDRGYTNYGYTF
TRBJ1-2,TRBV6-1,CASSEGEGGGYTF
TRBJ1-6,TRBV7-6,CASSLGGGGARGSPLHF
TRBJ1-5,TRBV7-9,CASSPGQGGGNQPQHF
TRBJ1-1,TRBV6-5,CASSLKGNTEAFF
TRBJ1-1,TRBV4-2,CASSQVGNTEAFF
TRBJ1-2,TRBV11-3,CASSWETGGGTPRSYGYTF
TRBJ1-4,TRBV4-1,CASSRGPLGNEKLFF
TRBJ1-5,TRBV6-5,CASSSTTTPSQPQHF
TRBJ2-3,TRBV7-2,CASSGPSDTQYF
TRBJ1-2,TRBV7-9,CASSPGISNYGYTF
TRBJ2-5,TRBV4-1,CASSQDRTGETQYF
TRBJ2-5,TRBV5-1,CASSLDSGGTQYF
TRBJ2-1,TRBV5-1,CASSLADRDRNEQFF
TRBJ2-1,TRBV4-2,CASSQESVEQFF
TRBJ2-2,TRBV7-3,CASSATSTGELFF
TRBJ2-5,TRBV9,CASSVGRFGQGETQYF
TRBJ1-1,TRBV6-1,CASSDTGDTEAFF
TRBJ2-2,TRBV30,CAWSVPTGELFF
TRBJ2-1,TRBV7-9,CASSSTSGGPYNEQFF
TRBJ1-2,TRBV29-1,CSVVGVNGYTF
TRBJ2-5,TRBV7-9,CASSSSGLFETQYF
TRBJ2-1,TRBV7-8,CASSLVDSGQSSYNEQFF
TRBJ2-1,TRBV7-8,CASRRTRRDDEQFF
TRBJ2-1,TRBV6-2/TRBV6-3,CASSPYREYYNEQFF
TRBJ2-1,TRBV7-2,CASSRRLHNTYNEQFF
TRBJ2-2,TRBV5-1,CASSPTGLGDTGELFF
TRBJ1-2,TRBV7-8,CASSTTINYGYTF
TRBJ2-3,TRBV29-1,CSVEIGKERFTDTQYF
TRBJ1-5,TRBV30,CAWSPLGQGGNQPQHF
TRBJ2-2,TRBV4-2,CASSQEVRAQNTGELFF